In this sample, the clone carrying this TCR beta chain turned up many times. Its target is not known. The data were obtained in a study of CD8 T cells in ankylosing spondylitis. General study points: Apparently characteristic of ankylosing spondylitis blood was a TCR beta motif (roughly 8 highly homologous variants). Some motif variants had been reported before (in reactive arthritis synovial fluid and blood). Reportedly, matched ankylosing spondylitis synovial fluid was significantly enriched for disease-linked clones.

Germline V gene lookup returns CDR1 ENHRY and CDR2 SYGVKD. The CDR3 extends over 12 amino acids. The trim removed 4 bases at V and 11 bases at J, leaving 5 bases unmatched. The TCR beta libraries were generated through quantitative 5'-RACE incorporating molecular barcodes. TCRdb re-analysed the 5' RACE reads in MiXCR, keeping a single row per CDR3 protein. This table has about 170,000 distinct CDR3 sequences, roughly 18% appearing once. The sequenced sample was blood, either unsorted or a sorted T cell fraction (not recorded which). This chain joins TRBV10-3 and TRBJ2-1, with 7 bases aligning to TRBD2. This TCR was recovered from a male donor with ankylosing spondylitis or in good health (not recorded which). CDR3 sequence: CAISGDYGKQFF. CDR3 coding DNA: TGTGCCATCAGTGGGGACTATGGGAAGCAGTTCTTC.